This passage covers 29 T cell receptor beta chains from one sample sequenced in a study of circulating and synovial CD4+ cells in juvenile arthritis. TCRdb's table, derived via immunoSEQ multiplex PCR, lists solely in-frame clones and lacks some. The profile shows about 30,000 clones, around 93% of them singletons. Sequences were obtained from CD4+ T cells from blood. These TCRs come from a human donor with juvenile idiopathic arthritis.

This clone appeared once. J is TRBJ2-2 and V is TRBV10-3; TRBD2 agrees at 8 bases. The CDR3 is made up of 15 amino acids. Germline V lookup: CDR1 ENHRY, CDR2 SYGVKD. The ends lost 3 bases at V and 4 bases at J; junction bases unmatched: 4. CDR3 nucleotides: TGTGCCATCAGTGACCAGGCGGGGGGCACCGGGGAGCTGTTTTTT. Protein: CAISDQAGGTGELFF.

CDR3 DNA sequence: TGTGCCACCCACGGAGCGGTACGTGCCTACGAGCAGTACTTC. Translating gives CATHGAVRAYEQYF. The chain employs TRBV6-1 and TRBJ2-7, with D perhaps TRBD2 (5 bases). In germline, CDR1 is MNHNS, CDR2 SASEGT. The CDR3 is made up of 14 amino acids. Trimming took off 10 bases at V and 2 bases at J, with 18 bases between the two ends.

V usage is TRBV19 and J usage is TRBJ1-5, with D possibly being TRBD1 (6 bases). Germline loops: CDR1 LNHDA, CDR2 SQIVND (reference sequence). V lost 3 bases and J 1 base, leaving 19 bases between the germline ends. This CDR3 is 18 amino acids long. This CDR3 is CASSIQRQVGLSNQPQHF. The CDR3 DNA is TGTGCCAGTAGTATCCAAAGACAGGTTGGTCTAAGCAATCAGCCCCAGCATTTT.

The J gene is TRBJ2-3, the V gene TRBV11-3; 7 nucleotides align to TRBD2. The germline gives CDR1 SGHNT, CDR2 YENEEA. The junction had 13 bases not matched to a gene; V was cut back by 4 bases and J by 3 bases. There are 17 residues in the CDR3. CDR3 sequence (DNA): TGTGCCAGCAGCTCTATATCCCCGGGACTAAGGACAGATACGCAGTATTTT. Protein product: CASSSISPGLRTDTQYF.

The chain joins TRBV6-1 to TRBJ1-5, with D possibly matching TRBD1 (5 bases). The CDR3 spans 15 residues. Trimming took off 6 bases at V and 9 bases at J, with 21 bases between the two ends. Germline V CDR1 and CDR2: MNHNS, SASEGT. The CDR3 nucleotides are TGTGCCAGCAGGGACGGGGGGACGGCTATTTGGCCCCAGCATTTT. The encoded protein is CASRDGGTAIWPQHF.

The chain couples TRBV19 to TRBJ1-3, with 7 bases lining up with TRBD1. Trimming cost V 6 bases and J 0 bases; bases outside gene matches: 5. The CDR3 has 15 residues. The germline gives CDR1 LNHDA, CDR2 SQIVND (reference sequence). CDR3 coding DNA: TGTGCCAGTAGCTTACAGGGGACCTCTGGAAACACCATATATTTT. As protein: CASSLQGTSGNTIYF.

The CDR3 DNA reads as TGTGCCAGCAGCTTAATAGGGGGCGAGCAGTACTTC. Encoded protein: CASSLIGGEQYF. The genes are TRBV7-8 and TRBJ2-7, with a tentative D call TRBD1 (6 bases). This CDR3 comprises 12 residues. In germline, CDR1 is SGHVS, CDR2 FQNEAQ. Trimming took 2 bases from V and 6 from J, leaving 8 bases between them.

CDR3 DNA sequence: TGTGCCAGCAGCCCTAGTGGAGGAAACTCCTACGAGCAGTACTTC. Its translation: CASSPSGGNSYEQYF. The V gene is TRBV27, the J gene TRBJ2-7; perhaps TRBD2 as D (5 bases). The CDR3 spans 15 residues. Germline V gives CDR1 MNHEY, CDR2 SMNVEV (reference sequence). Trimming left V 6 bases short and J 0 bases short, with 15 bases between.

The J gene is TRBJ2-7, the V gene TRBV19, with 10 bases aligning to TRBD1. V was clipped by 5 bases and J by 0 bases; unmatched bases: 7. The CDR3 totals 16 residues. Germline V CDR1 and CDR2: LNHDA, SQIVND (reference sequence). The CDR3 DNA reads as TGTGCCAGTAGTTCCAGGACAGGGGGTCCCTCCTACGAGCAGTACTTC. It encodes CASSSRTGGPSYEQYF.

The chain employs TRBV2 and TRBJ2-1, with 7 bases aligning to TRBD2. Germline CDR1 reads SNHLY; CDR2 reads FYNNEI. The CDR3 has 14 amino acids. Trimming at V came to 3 bases and at J to 5 bases, leaving 4 bases not matched to a gene. The DNA of the CDR3 is TGTGCCAGCAGTGACCGGGCGGGGGACAATGAGCAGTTCTTC. Translated: CASSDRAGDNEQFF.

The rearrangement joins TRBV6-1 to TRBJ1-5, with D unclear. Germline V gene data show CDR1 as MNHNS and CDR2 as SASEGT. Trimming pared 3 bases from V and 1 base from J, leaving 10 bases between. The CDR3 is 15 residues long. CDR3 bases: TGTGCCAGCAGTGAGAACAGCTGGAGCAATCAGCCCCAGCATTTT. Amino acids: CASSENSWSNQPQHF.

The J gene is TRBJ2-2, the V gene TRBV4-2, with D possibly matching TRBD2 (6 bases). V lost 1 base to trimming and J lost 1 base, with 10 bases between them. CDR1 LGHNA and CDR2 YNFKEQ come from the germline V gene. This CDR3 contains 16 residues. The CDR3 region is CASSQGAGRNTGELFF. CDR3 DNA: TGTGCCAGCAGCCAAGGGGCGGGGAGGAACACCGGGGAGCTGTTTTTT.

The chain uses TRBV5-1 and TRBJ2-7; 8 bases are shared with TRBD1. Germline V gene data show CDR1 as SGHRS and CDR2 as YFSETQ. The CDR3 is made up of 14 amino acids. With V trimmed by 4 bases and J by 1 base, 4 bases remained unmatched. The CDR3, as DNA: TGCGCCAGCAGCGACCGGGACAGGTCCTACGAGCAGTACTTC. Amino acids: CASSDRDRSYEQYF. The whole variable domain, filled in from reference TRBV5-1 and TRBJ2-7, reads KAGVTQTPRYLIKTRGQQVTLSCSPISGHRSVSWYQQTPGQGLQFLFEYFSETQRNKGNFPGRFSGRQFSNSRSEMNVSTLELGDSALYLCASSDRDRSYEQYFGPGTRLTVT.

V is TRBV5-1 and J is TRBJ2-1; the match to TRBD2 covers 8 bases. The V segment lost 5 bases and the J segment 10 bases; nucleotides outside the gene matches: 5. The CDR3 length is 12 residues. Germline values: CDR1 SGHRS, CDR2 YFSETQ. CDR3 protein: CASSFTSGEQFF. The CDR3, as DNA: TGCGCCAGCAGTTTCACTAGCGGAGAGCAGTTCTTC.

V usage is TRBV10-3 and J usage is TRBJ1-2; D is unclear. The germline V gene has CDR1 ENHRY and CDR2 SYGVKD. The CDR3 is 14 residues long. The V and J ends lost 0 bases and 1 base respectively, with 6 bases between them. The CDR3 here is CAISESAGNYGYTF. The CDR3 coding sequence is TGTGCCATCAGTGAGTCAGCCGGTAACTATGGCTACACCTTC.

The chain has TRBV11-3 and TRBJ2-2, with 10 nucleotides matching TRBD2. Germline trimming cut 1 base from V and 5 bases from J; bases unmatched to any gene: 10. This CDR3 has 18 amino acids. Germline loops: CDR1 SGHNT, CDR2 YENEEA. This chain's CDR3 is CASSLGRPSGSGTGELFF. CDR3 bases: TGTGCCAGCAGCTTAGGAAGACCTAGCGGGAGTGGTACCGGGGAGCTGTTTTTT. Supplemented by reference TRBV11-3 and TRBJ2-2, the full variable domain reads EAGVVQSPRYKIIEKKQPVAFWCNPISGHNTLYWYLQNLGQGPELLIRYENEEAVDDSQLPKDRFSAERLKGVDSTLKIQPAELGDSAVYLCASSLGRPSGSGTGELFFGEGSRLTVL.

Here the CDR3 DNA reads TGCGCCAGCAGCATCCAGCCGGGTTCGGAGACCCAGTACTTC. Residues: CASSIQPGSETQYF. The chain employs TRBV5-1 and TRBJ2-5; no clear D. The CDR3 runs to 14 residues. With 4 bases removed from V and 5 bases from J, the gap between germline ends came to 15 bases. Germline values: CDR1 SGHRS, CDR2 YFSETQ.

This chain uses TRBV7-9 with TRBJ2-4, with D maybe TRBD1 (5 bases). The V gene lost 1 base and the J gene lost 3 bases, with 13 bases spanning the gap. The CDR3 has 16 amino acids. Looked up from germline, CDR1 is SEHNR and CDR2 is FQNEAQ (reference sequence). The CDR3 spells CASSLEGAYGKNIQYF. In DNA form, the CDR3 reads TGTGCCAGCAGCTTAGAAGGGGCCTACGGCAAAAACATTCAGTACTTC. The whole variable domain, filled in from reference TRBV7-9 and TRBJ2-4, reads DTGVSQNPRHKITKRGQNVTFRCDPISEHNRLYWYRQTLGQGPEFLTYFQNEAQLEKSRLLSDRFSAERPKGSFSTLEIQRTEQGDSAMYLCASSLEGAYGKNIQYFGAGTRLSVL.

This chain joins TRBV2 and TRBJ1-2; 7 positions agree with TRBD1. The CDR3 consists of 15 residues. Per the germline V gene, CDR1 is SNHLY and CDR2 is FYNNEI. Trimming took 5 bases from V and 8 from J; bases not matched to a gene: 14. The CDR3 spells CASSITSRDSGGYTF. The CDR3 DNA reads TGTGCCAGCAGTATCACCTCCCGGGACAGCGGGGGCTACACCTTC.

This chain connects TRBV19 to TRBJ1-4, with 8 bases fitting TRBD1. There are 15 residues in the CDR3. Germline values: CDR1 LNHDA, CDR2 SQIVND (reference sequence). V was pared by 3 bases and J by 2 bases, with 2 bases of the junction left unmatched. The DNA of the CDR3 is TGTGCCAGTAGTATCAACAGGGGGACTAATGAAAAACTGTTTTTT. Encoded protein: CASSINRGTNEKLFF.

The chain couples TRBV30 to TRBJ1-4; D might be TRBD1 (5 bases). Trimming pared 0 bases from V and 7 bases from J, leaving 15 bases between. Germline loops: CDR1 GTSNPN, CDR2 SVGIG (reference sequence). The CDR3 has 15 residues. In nucleotides, the CDR3 is TGTGCCTGGAGTGTACTGGGCTTCCAGGGTGAAAAACTGTTTTTT. Translation: CAWSVLGFQGEKLFF.

The V and J genes are TRBV7-3 and TRBJ2-7; no clear D. CDR3 size: 14 residues. Germline CDR1 reads SGHTA; CDR2 reads FQGTGA. The V end was cut by 3 bases, the J end by 5 bases, with 14 bases between. In nucleotides, the CDR3 is TGTGCCAGCAGCTTCGGTCAAGGAGCAAACGAGCAGTACTTC. Its protein is CASSFGQGANEQYF.

The chain employs TRBV7-3 and TRBJ2-5; D not resolved. Trimming pared 1 base from V and 1 base from J, leaving 4 bases between. The CDR3 loop spans 13 amino acids. The germline V gene has CDR1 SGHTA and CDR2 FQGTGA. The CDR3 DNA reads TGTGCCAGCAGCTTAAGCAGCCAAGAGACCCAGTACTTC. This gives the protein CASSLSSQETQYF.

This clone was picked up a small number of times. V is TRBV2 and J is TRBJ1-4; D unresolved. The CDR3 has 13 residues. Deletions cut 1 base from V and 6 bases from J, with 6 bases between. CDR1 and CDR2 from the germline V gene are SNHLY and FYNNEI. CDR3 nucleotides: TGTGCCAGCAGTGAAGGGAGGGATGAAAAACTGTTTTTT. It codes for CASSEGRDEKLFF.

The gene calls are TRBV5-6 and TRBJ2-4; TRBD2 agrees at 9 bases. The junction had 6 bases not matched to a gene; V was cut back by 2 bases and J by 3 bases. There are 16 residues in the CDR3. Germline CDR1 is SGHDT and CDR2 is YYEEEE. The CDR3 coding sequence is TGTGCCAGCAGCTTTGGTGGCGGGAGGGTCAAAAACATTCAGTACTTC. It encodes CASSFGGGRVKNIQYF.

V is TRBV11-2 and J is TRBJ1-1; 7 bases line up with TRBD1. The CDR3 has 12 residues. Germline V lookup: CDR1 SGHAT, CDR2 FQNNGV. V gave up 7 bases and J gave up 10 bases; unmatched junction bases: 9. CDR3 protein: CASNPLTGRAFF. The CDR3 coding sequence is TGTGCCAGCAACCCACTGACAGGGCGAGCTTTCTTT.

This sequence joins TRBV4-2 and TRBJ1-5; 8 bases are a match to TRBD1. With V trimmed by 5 bases and J by 12 bases, 15 bases remained unmatched. The germline CDR1 and CDR2 sequences are LGHNA and YNFKEQ. This CDR3 comprises 15 residues. CDR3 DNA: TGTGCCAGCAGCATAGGACAGGGCCTTGGTCTCGACCAGCATTTT. Its translation: CASSIGQGLGLDQHF.

V and J are TRBV25-1 and TRBJ2-7; 8 bases are shared with TRBD1. Unmatched junction bases numbered 14, after V lost 5 bases and J lost 5 bases. CDR1 and CDR2 from the germline V gene are MGHDK and SYGVNS. The length of the CDR3 is 16 residues. The CDR3 bases are TGTGCCAGCAGTCCGAACAGAAGGCAGGGGGCCCACGAGCAGTACTTC. Translation gives CASSPNRRQGAHEQYF.

The rearrangement uses TRBV30 and TRBJ2-3, with 8 bases aligning to TRBD1. The CDR3 runs 16 residues. Germline assignment: CDR1 GTSNPN and CDR2 SVGIG (reference sequence). Trimming cost V 1 base and J 3 bases; bases outside gene matches: 9. CDR3 sequence (DNA): TGTGCCTGGAGTGACAGCGGCAGGGGGCATACAGATACGCAGTATTTT. This gives the protein CAWSDSGRGHTDTQYF.